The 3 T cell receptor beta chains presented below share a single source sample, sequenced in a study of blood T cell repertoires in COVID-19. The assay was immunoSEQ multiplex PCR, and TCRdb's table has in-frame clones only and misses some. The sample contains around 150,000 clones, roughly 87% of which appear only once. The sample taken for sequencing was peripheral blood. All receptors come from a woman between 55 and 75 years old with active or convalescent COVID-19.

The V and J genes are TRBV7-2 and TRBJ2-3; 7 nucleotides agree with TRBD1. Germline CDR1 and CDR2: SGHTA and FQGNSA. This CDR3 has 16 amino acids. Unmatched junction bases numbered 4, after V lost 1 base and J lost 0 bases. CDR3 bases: TGTGCCAGCAGCTTAGAGACAGGGTCTAGCACAGATACGCAGTATTTT. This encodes CASSLETGSSTDTQYF.

The CDR3 coding sequence is TGTGCCAGCAGCTCGGACAGGGTCAATGAAAAACTGTTTTTT. Residues: CASSSDRVNEKLFF. The gene calls are TRBV11-2 and TRBJ1-4; 8 bases fit TRBD1. CDR1 is SGHAT and CDR2 is FQNNGV in the germline V gene. Trimming removed 4 bases from V and 5 bases from J; junction bases left unmatched: 3. This CDR3 spans 14 amino acids.

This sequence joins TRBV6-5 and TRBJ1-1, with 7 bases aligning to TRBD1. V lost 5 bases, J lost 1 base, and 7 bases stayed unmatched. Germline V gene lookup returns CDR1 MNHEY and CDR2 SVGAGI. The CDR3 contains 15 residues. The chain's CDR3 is CASSPSWTGNTEAFF. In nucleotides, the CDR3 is TGTGCCAGCAGTCCGAGTTGGACAGGGAACACTGAAGCTTTCTTT.